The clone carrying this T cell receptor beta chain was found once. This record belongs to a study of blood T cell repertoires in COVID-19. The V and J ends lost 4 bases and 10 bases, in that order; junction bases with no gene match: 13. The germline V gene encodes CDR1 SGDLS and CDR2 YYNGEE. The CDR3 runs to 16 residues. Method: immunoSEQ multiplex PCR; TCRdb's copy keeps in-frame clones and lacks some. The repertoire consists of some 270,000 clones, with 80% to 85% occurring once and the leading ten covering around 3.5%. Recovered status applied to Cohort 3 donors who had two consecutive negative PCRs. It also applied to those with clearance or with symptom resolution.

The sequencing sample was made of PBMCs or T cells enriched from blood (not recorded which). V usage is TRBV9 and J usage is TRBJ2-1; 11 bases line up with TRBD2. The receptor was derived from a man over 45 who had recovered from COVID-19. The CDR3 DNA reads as TGTGCCAGCAGCCCGTGGGGGACTAGCGGTTCAAAGGAGCAGTTCTTC. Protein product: CASSPWGTSGSKEQFF.